The T cell receptor (beta chain) under discussion was sequenced for a study of T-cell reconstitution after alpha-beta-depleted transplantation in children. For TCRbeta, the library was prepared with unique molecular identifiers. TCRdb ran MiXCR on the PCR reads and lists one entry per CDR3 protein. Of under 140,000 distinct CDR3 sequences listed, 9% to 12% are singletons. The CDR3 runs to 16 residues. Per germline, CDR1 SEHNR and CDR2 FQNEAQ (reference sequence). V lost 3 bases to trimming and J lost 1 base, with 15 bases between them. This clonotype has only a few counts. The chain employs TRBV7-9 and TRBJ2-5; perhaps D is TRBD1 or TRBD2 (5 bases each). The clonotype originates from a human donor who donated a stem cell graft to a child with acute lymphoblastic leukemia. This sample comprised PBMCs from the stem cell graft donor, obtained from the stem cell graft. The CDR3 DNA reads as TGTGCCAGCAGCTTTGGGACCGGGACCATCCAAGAGACCCAGTACTTC. This codes for CASSFGTGTIQETQYF. Variable domain in full (rest from reference TRBV7-9 and TRBJ2-5): DTGVSQNPRHKITKRGQNVTFRCDPISEHNRLYWYRQTLGQGPEFLTYFQNEAQLEKSRLLSDRFSAERPKGSFSTLEIQRTEQGDSAMYLCASSFGTGTIQETQYFGPGTRLLVL.